This TCR beta chain was identified during a study of graft-versus-host responses after intestinal transplantation. Looking at the study overall: All recipients were transplanted with multivisceral, liver-intestinal, or isolated intestinal grafts.

The trim removed 3 bases at V and 5 bases at J, leaving 5 bases unmatched. The CDR3 length is 14 residues. Germline CDR1 KGHSH, CDR2 LQKENI. Comment on this clone: Its antigen remains unidentified.

Study observations and caveats: GvH clones occurred in recipient marrow; some first appeared in ileum or blood. Where graft-donor T cell macrochimerism was present, patients had high graft-versus-host to host-versus-graft clonal ratios in allografts.

The method was immunoSEQ multiplex PCR; TCRdb's version includes in-frame clones alone and lacks a portion of them. The sample has about 97,000 clones, roughly 90% seen once. The specimen comprised PBMCs, sampled roughly 68 weeks after intestinal transplant. This rearrangement joins TRBV18 to TRBJ2-5; the match to TRBD2 covers 8 bases. This sequence was found in a human patient who received an intestinal transplant, so some T cells may come from the graft donor. The DNA of the CDR3 is TGTGCCAGCTCACCGAACGGGGGGGGCGAGACCCAGTACTTC. Encoded protein: CASSPNGGGETQYF.